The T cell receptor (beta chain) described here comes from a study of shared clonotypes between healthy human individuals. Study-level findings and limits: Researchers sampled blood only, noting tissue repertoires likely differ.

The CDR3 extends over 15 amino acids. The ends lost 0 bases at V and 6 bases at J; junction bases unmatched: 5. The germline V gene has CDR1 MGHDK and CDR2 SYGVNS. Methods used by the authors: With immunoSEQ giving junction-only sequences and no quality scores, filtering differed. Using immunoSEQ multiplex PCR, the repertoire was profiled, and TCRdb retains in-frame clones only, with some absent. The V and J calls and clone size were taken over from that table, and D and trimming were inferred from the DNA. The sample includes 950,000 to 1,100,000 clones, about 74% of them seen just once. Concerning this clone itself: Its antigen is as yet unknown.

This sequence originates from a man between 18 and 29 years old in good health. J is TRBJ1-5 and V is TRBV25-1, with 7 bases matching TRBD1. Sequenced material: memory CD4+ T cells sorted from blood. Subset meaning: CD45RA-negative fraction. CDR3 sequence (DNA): TGTGCCAGCAGTGAATATAGGCAGGGGGGTCAGCCCCAGCATTTT. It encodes CASSEYRQGGQPQHF.